These T cell receptor beta chains were read from a single sample in a study of graft-versus-host responses after intestinal transplantation. The method was immunoSEQ multiplex PCR; TCRdb's version includes in-frame clones alone and lacks a portion of them. The table records under 9,500 clones, roughly a third of them present only once. The material was alloreactive CD8+ T cells from a mixed lymphocyte reaction culture, obtained before transplantation. The receptor set was obtained from a human patient who was an organ donor for intestinal transplantation. The CDR3 runs from the conserved cysteine through the conserved F or W. D genes are given only for firm matches. Clone size, where shown, is once, few, many, or a class for clones that have expanded.

j_call v_call d_call clone_size cdr3_aa cdr3_nt
TRBJ1-5 TRBV7-9 - medium-sized CASSLAGASNQPQHF TGTGCCAGCAGCCTTGCGGGGGCGAGCAATCAGCCCCAGCATTTT
TRBJ1-1 TRBV5-4 TRBD1 - CASSGTGGFQGTEAFF TGTGCCAGCAGCGGGACAGGGGGTTTCCAGGGCACTGAAGCTTTCTTT
TRBJ1-6 TRBV5-4 TRBD1 - CASSSDRGLPYNSPLHF TGTGCCAGCAGTTCTGACAGGGGCCTTCCTTATAATTCACCCCTCCACTTT
TRBJ2-1 TRBV27 TRBD2 - CASSFVWDRGGASYNEQFF TGTGCCAGCAGTTTTGTGTGGGATCGCGGGGGGGCCTCCTACAATGAGCAGTTCTTC
TRBJ2-2 TRBV30 - few CAWSVLQGPGELFF TGTGCCTGGAGTGTACTACAGGGCCCCGGGGAGCTGTTTTTT
TRBJ2-7 TRBV28 TRBD1 - CASSFRTGTYEQYF TGTGCCAGCAGTTTCCGGACAGGGACCTACGAGCAGTACTTC
TRBJ1-2 TRBV5-1 - medium-sized CASSVGHLSEVGYTF TGCGCCAGCAGCGTTGGACATCTAAGCGAGGTCGGCTACACCTTC
TRBJ1-1 TRBV29-1 - medium-sized CSVEVEGWDTEAFF TGCAGCGTTGAAGTTGAGGGCTGGGACACTGAAGCTTTCTTT
TRBJ2-7 TRBV7-9 - medium-sized CASSLSGGEQYF TGTGCCAGCAGCTTATCCGGGGGCGAGCAGTACTTC
TRBJ2-7 TRBV5-4 TRBD2 - CASSRTSGRAKNEQYF TGTGCCAGCAGCCGGACTAGCGGGAGGGCGAAGAACGAGCAGTACTTC
TRBJ2-5 TRBV5-1 TRBD2 - CASTLRSTSVGETQYF TGCGCCAGCACCCTCCGCTCAACTAGCGTCGGGGAGACCCAGTACTTC
TRBJ2-7 TRBV2 - few CASSRQEPSYEQYF TGTGCCAGCAGTAGACAGGAGCCCTCCTACGAGCAGTACTTC
TRBJ2-2 TRBV11-2 TRBD2 medium-sized CASAGVNTGELFF TGTGCCAGCGCGGGGGTGAACACCGGGGAGCTGTTTTTT
TRBJ2-7 TRBV5-8 TRBD2 medium-sized CATRGLAGSRKVYEQYF TGTGCCACCAGAGGACTAGCGGGTTCCCGGAAGGTCTACGAGCAGTACTTC
TRBJ2-7 TRBV19 - medium-sized CASSYGGPAYEQYF TGTGCCAGTAGCTACGGGGGGCCAGCCTACGAGCAGTACTTC